These 7 T cell receptor beta chains came from one sample sequenced in a study of CD8 T cells in Susac syndrome. The RNA input was about 0.45 to 1 ug, and it was reverse transcribed with random hexamers. One entry per CDR3 protein, called by TCRdb with MiXCR from the immunoSEQ multiplex PCR reads. The sample includes over 350,000 distinct CDR3 sequences, approximately 89% of them seen just once. The sequenced sample was CD8+ T cells from PBMCs. These receptors all stem from a human donor with multiple sclerosis.

V and J are TRBV20-1 and TRBJ2-7; D might be TRBD1 (5 bases). V lost 3 bases and J lost 7, with 13 bases in between. From germline, CDR1 is DFQATT and CDR2 SNEGSKA (reference sequence). The CDR3 spans 12 residues. The CDR3 DNA reads as TGCAGTGCTAGTGAAGGGGCAGGGGAGCAGTACTTC. Amino acid sequence: CSASEGAGEQYF.

The gene calls are TRBV6-1 and TRBJ2-5; weak D call: TRBD2 (6 bases). Germline assignment: CDR1 MNHNS and CDR2 SASEGT. With 6 bases removed from V and 2 bases from J, the gap between germline ends came to 19 bases. The CDR3 loop spans 16 amino acids. The chain's CDR3 is CASSPMMTRRQETQYF. The CDR3 bases are TGTGCCAGCAGCCCTATGATGACTAGACGTCAAGAGACCCAGTACTTC.

The chain carries TRBV25-1 and TRBJ1-1; 7 nucleotides agree with TRBD1. This CDR3 is 11 amino acids long. Trimming took 9 bases from V and 5 from J; bases not matched to a gene: 3. Germline V CDR1 and CDR2: MGHDK, SYGVNS. In DNA, the CDR3 is TGTGCCAGTTACAGGGGAACTGAAGCTTTCTTT. This codes for CASYRGTEAFF.

The genes are TRBV5-4 and TRBJ1-2; D remains ambiguous. There are 15 residues in the CDR3. The germline V gene has CDR1 SGHNT and CDR2 YYREEE (reference sequence). V lost 4 bases, J lost 4 bases, and 17 bases lay in between. Here the CDR3 reads CASSASREDSYGYTF. CDR3 coding DNA: TGTGCCAGCAGCGCATCACGGGAGGATAGCTATGGCTACACCTTC.

The rearrangement links TRBV5-1 to TRBJ1-5; 12 nucleotides line up with TRBD1. Germline V lookup: CDR1 SGHRS, CDR2 YFSETQ. The CDR3 has 14 residues. V shed 5 bases and J 8 bases; nucleotides not matched to a gene: 5. The DNA of the CDR3 is TGCGCCAGCAGTCCGGGACAGGGGGCCGAGCCCCAGCATTTT. It yields the protein CASSPGQGAEPQHF. Looking up the rest from reference TRBV5-1 and TRBJ1-5 gives the full variable domain: KAGVTQTPRYLIKTRGQQVTLSCSPISGHRSVSWYQQTPGQGLQFLFEYFSETQRNKGNFPGRFSGRQFSNSRSEMNVSTLELGDSALYLCASSPGQGAEPQHFGDGTRLSIL.

The chain uses TRBV20-1 and TRBJ2-7; 12 bases are a match to TRBD2. Per germline, CDR1 DFQATT and CDR2 SNEGSKA (reference sequence). This CDR3 is 15 amino acids long. V trimming: 1 base; J trimming: 3 bases; junction bases outside the gene matches: 4. The CDR3 nucleotides read TGCAGTGCTAGAGGGACTAGCGGGAATTTCTACGAGCAGTACTTC. It translates to CSARGTSGNFYEQYF.

The chain joins TRBV10-3 to TRBJ2-5, with 7 positions matching TRBD1. Germline V gene sequence: CDR1 ENHRY, CDR2 SYGVKD. The J segment lost 3 bases and the V segment lost 0 bases, leaving 7 bases of the junction unmatched. The length of the CDR3 is 16 residues. This CDR3 is CAISESETGFEETQYF. The CDR3 bases are TGTGCCATCAGTGAGTCAGAGACAGGGTTCGAAGAGACCCAGTACTTC.